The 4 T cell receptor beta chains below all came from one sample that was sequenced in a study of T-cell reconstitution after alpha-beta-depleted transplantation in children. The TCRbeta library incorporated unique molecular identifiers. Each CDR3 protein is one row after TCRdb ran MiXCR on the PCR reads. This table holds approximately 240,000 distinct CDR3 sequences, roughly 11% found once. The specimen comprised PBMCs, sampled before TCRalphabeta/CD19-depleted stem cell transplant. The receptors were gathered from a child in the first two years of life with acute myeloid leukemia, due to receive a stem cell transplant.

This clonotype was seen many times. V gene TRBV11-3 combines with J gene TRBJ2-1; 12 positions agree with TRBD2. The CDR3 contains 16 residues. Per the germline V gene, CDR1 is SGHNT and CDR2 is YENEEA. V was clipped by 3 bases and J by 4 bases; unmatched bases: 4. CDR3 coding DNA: TGTGCCAGCAGCTTTGCCGGGACTAGCGGGTACAATGAGCAGTTCTTC. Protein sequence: CASSFAGTSGYNEQFF.

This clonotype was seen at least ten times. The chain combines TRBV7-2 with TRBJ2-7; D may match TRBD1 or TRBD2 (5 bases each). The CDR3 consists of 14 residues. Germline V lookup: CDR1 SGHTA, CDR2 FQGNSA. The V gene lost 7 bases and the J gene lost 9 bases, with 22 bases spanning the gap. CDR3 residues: CASTQRITGAGQYF. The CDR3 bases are TGTGCCAGCACTCAAAGAATAACAGGCGCGGGGCAGTACTTC.

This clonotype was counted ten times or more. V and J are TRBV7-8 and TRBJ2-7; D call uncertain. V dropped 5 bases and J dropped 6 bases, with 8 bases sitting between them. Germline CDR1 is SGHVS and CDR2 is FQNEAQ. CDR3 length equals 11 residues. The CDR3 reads CASSPLSEQYF. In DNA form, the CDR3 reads TGTGCCAGCAGCCCGTTAAGCGAGCAGTACTTC.

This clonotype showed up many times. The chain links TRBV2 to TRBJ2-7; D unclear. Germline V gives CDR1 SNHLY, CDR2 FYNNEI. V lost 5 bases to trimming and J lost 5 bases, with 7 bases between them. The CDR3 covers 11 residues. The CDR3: CASSNSNEQYF. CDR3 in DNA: TGTGCCAGCAGTAATAGTAACGAGCAGTACTTC. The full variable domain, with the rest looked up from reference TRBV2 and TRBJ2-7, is EPEVTQTPSHQVTQMGQEVILRCVPISNHLYFYWYRQILGQKVEFLVSFYNNEISEKSEIFDDQFSVERPDGSNFTLKIRSTKLEDSAMYFCASSNSNEQYFGPGTRLTVT.